The sequence of this TCR beta chain was determined in a study of identical twins. TCRdb recomputed calls from the 5' RACE reads with MiXCR, one row per CDR3 protein. Here the sample spans roughly 720,000 distinct CDR3 sequences, approximately 18% being singletons. CDR3 length: 17 residues. Between the trimmed V and J ends, which lost 4 bases and 4 bases, there was a span of 22 bases. Per germline, CDR1 SNHLY and CDR2 FYNNEI. Separately, the same data were catalogued under a study of T cells expressing NK-cell markers.

Sequencing was performed on PBMCs. This receptor was taken from a woman under 30 in good health. The rearrangement links TRBV2 to TRBJ2-5; tentative D call: TRBD1 (5 bases). The CDR3 protein is CASSGDFISRVVETQYF. CDR3 nucleotides: TGTGCCAGCAGTGGAGACTTTATTAGCAGGGTCGTAGAGACCCAGTACTTC.